This passage covers 13 T cell receptor beta chains from one sample sequenced in a study of OX40 agonist ivuxolimab in advanced cancers. TCRdb keeps only in-frame clones here, not all; method: immunoSEQ multiplex PCR. The table has some 34,000 clones, around nine tenths seen once. The sample in question was CD4+ or CD8+ T cells sorted from blood, obtained in a trial of the OX40 agonist ivuxolimab. Every receptor here comes from an adult with an advanced solid tumor such as melanoma, head and neck, liver or kidney cancer.

The table lists this clone with a count of one. V is TRBV29-1 and J is TRBJ2-7; 7 bases agree with TRBD1. Germline CDR1 and CDR2: SQVTM and ANQGSEA. V dropped 4 bases and J dropped 4; count of bases not matched to a gene: 10. The length of the CDR3 is 14 residues. CDR3 DNA sequence: TGCAGCGTTGTCCTTGGGACAGAAATGTACGAGCAGTACTTC. Translating gives CSVVLGTEMYEQYF.

The chain carries TRBV7-9 and TRBJ2-7; D not certain. Per germline, CDR1 SEHNR and CDR2 FQNEAQ (reference sequence). Trimming pared 6 bases from V and 5 bases from J, leaving 23 bases between. This CDR3 region has 16 residues. DNA of the CDR3: TGTGCCAGCAGGAGGCCTGGGGTTGGGGTGGGCGACGAGCAGTACTTC. Its protein product is CASRRPGVGVGDEQYF.

The V gene is TRBV27, the J gene TRBJ1-2; 8 bases fit TRBD1. Unmatched junction bases numbered 4, after V lost 2 bases and J lost 8 bases. The germline V gene has CDR1 MNHEY and CDR2 SMNVEV (reference sequence). This CDR3 has 13 residues. The CDR3 sequence: CASSLGQGGGYTF. CDR3 sequence (DNA): TGTGCCAGCAGTTTAGGACAGGGTGGCGGCTACACCTTC.

J is TRBJ2-5 and V is TRBV13, with D possibly TRBD2 on 7 matching bases. The CDR3 contains 14 residues. The V gene lost 2 bases and the J gene lost 5 bases, with 12 bases spanning the gap. Germline values: CDR1 PRHDT, CDR2 FYEKMQ (reference sequence). The CDR3 here is CASSLRGRVETQYF. The CDR3 DNA reads as TGTGCCAGCAGCTTAAGGGGGAGGGTCGAGACCCAGTACTTC.

This chain joins TRBV18 and TRBJ2-7; 7 bases agree with TRBD1. There are 15 residues in the CDR3. V was clipped by 3 bases and J by 1 base; unmatched bases: 6. Germline-derived CDR1 and CDR2 are KGHSH and LQKENI. In DNA form, the CDR3 reads TGTGCCAGCTCACCTCCGGACAGGTTATCCTACGAGCAGTACTTC. Translation: CASSPPDRLSYEQYF.

J is TRBJ2-5 and V is TRBV9; 10 bases line up with TRBD1. The CDR3 totals 16 residues. Germline lookup yields CDR1 SGDLS and CDR2 YYNGEE. V shed 3 bases, J shed 0 bases, and the junction held 5 bases outside the gene matches. The CDR3 protein is CASSEGDRGYQETQYF. The CDR3 region has the DNA TGTGCCAGCAGCGAGGGGGACAGGGGTTACCAAGAGACCCAGTACTTC.

The chain employs TRBV19 and TRBJ2-1; D is unclear. V was trimmed by 2 bases and J by 0 bases, leaving 5 bases between them. The germline CDR1 and CDR2 sequences are LNHDA and SQIVND (reference sequence). CDR3 length equals 14 residues. The CDR3 sequence is CASSISTSYNEQFF. For the CDR3, the DNA is TGTGCCAGTAGTATATCCACCTCCTACAATGAGCAGTTCTTC. The variable domain in full, with the rest retrieved from reference TRBV19 and TRBJ2-1, is DGGITQSPKYLFRKEGQNVTLSCEQNLNHDAMYWYRQDPGQGLRLIYYSQIVNDFQKGDIAEGYSVSREKKESFPLTVTSAQKNPTAFYLCASSISTSYNEQFFGPGTRLTVL.

V gene TRBV19 combines with J gene TRBJ1-1, with TRBD1 as a possible D gene (5 bases). The CDR3 totals 11 residues. V lost 5 bases, J lost 6 bases, and 7 bases lay in between. The germline V gene has CDR1 LNHDA and CDR2 SQIVND (reference sequence). CDR3 bases: TGTGCCAGTAGTGAGGGACCTGAAGCTTTCTTT. Translating gives CASSEGPEAFF.

This rearrangement joins TRBV30 to TRBJ2-5, with 10 bases fitting TRBD1. The CDR3 is made up of 15 amino acids. Germline trimming cut 2 bases from V and 4 bases from J; bases unmatched to any gene: 7. CDR1 is GTSNPN and CDR2 is SVGIG in the germline V gene (reference sequence). This CDR3 reads CAWSRRDRGSETQYF. The CDR3 region has the DNA TGTGCCTGGAGTCGAAGGGACAGGGGATCAGAGACCCAGTACTTC.

V usage is TRBV15 and J usage is TRBJ2-1, with D possibly matching TRBD2 (5 bases). Germline values: CDR1 LNHNV, CDR2 YYDKDF (reference sequence). CDR3 size: 21 residues. V was clipped by 0 bases and J by 1 base, with 25 bases between them. This CDR3 reads CATSRDPPPAIRDGSYNEQFF. CDR3 DNA: TGTGCCACCAGCAGAGATCCACCCCCCGCTATACGGGATGGATCCTACAATGAGCAGTTCTTC. Looking up the rest from reference TRBV15 and TRBJ2-1 gives the full variable domain: DAMVIQNPRYQVTQFGKPVTLSCSQTLNHNVMYWYQQKSSQAPKLLFHYYDKDFNNEADTPDNFQSRRPNTSFCFLDIRSPGLGDTAMYLCATSRDPPPAIRDGSYNEQFFGPGTRLTVL.

Here the CDR3 DNA reads TGTGCCAGCAGCTTACGACTAGCGGGAGTGGAGACCCAGTACTTC. Protein sequence: CASSLRLAGVETQYF. This chain connects TRBV5-5 to TRBJ2-5; 12 bases agree with TRBD2. The CDR3 spans 15 residues. The germline CDR1 and CDR2 sequences are SGHKS and YYEKEE (reference sequence). The J segment lost 5 bases and the V segment lost 2 bases, leaving 4 bases of the junction unmatched.

The chain recombines TRBV29-1 with TRBJ2-7; the D gene could be TRBD1 or TRBD2 (5 bases each). This CDR3 contains 13 residues. Germline CDR1 is SQVTM and CDR2 is ANQGSEA. V was trimmed by 6 bases and J by 0 bases, leaving 12 bases between them. The CDR3 DNA reads TGCAGCGTCCGGGACGGACACTCCTACGAGCAGTACTTC. This codes for CSVRDGHSYEQYF.

J is TRBJ2-1 and V is TRBV5-1; 8 bases are a match to TRBD2. The ends lost 1 base at V and 0 bases at J; junction bases unmatched: 6. This CDR3 region has 17 residues. Germline loops: CDR1 SGHRS, CDR2 YFSETQ. In nucleotides, the CDR3 is TGCGCCAGCAGCTTGCAAGCGGGAGTGAGCTCCTACAATGAGCAGTTCTTC. Its translation: CASSLQAGVSSYNEQFF.